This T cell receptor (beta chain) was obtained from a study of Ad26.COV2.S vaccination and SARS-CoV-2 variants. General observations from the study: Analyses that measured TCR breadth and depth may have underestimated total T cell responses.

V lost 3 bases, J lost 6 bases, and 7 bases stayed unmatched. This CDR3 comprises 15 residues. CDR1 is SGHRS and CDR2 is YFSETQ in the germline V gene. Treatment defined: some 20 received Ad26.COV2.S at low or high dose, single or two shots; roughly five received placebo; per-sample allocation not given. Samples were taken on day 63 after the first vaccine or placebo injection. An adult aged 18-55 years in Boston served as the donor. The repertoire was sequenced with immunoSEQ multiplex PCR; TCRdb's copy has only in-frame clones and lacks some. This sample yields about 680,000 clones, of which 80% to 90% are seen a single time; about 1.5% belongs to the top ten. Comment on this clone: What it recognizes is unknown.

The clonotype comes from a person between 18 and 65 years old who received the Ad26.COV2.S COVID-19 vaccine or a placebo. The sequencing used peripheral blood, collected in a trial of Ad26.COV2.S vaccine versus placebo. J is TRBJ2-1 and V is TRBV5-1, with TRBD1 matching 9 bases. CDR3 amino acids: CASSSPGQGGNEQFF. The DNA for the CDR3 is TGCGCCAGCAGCTCTCCGGGACAGGGCGGCAATGAGCAGTTCTTC.